The 8 T cell receptor beta chains reported below all come from one sample, sequenced in a study of shared clonotypes between healthy human individuals. Method: immunoSEQ multiplex PCR; TCRdb's copy keeps in-frame clones and lacks some. This repertoire shows over a million clones, 96% found once; its top ten account for roughly 1.2%. Sample: naive CD4+ T cells sorted from blood. Subset noted: CD45RA+ positively selected. The receptor set was obtained from a man aged 30 to 45 in good health.

The chain uses TRBV5-1 and TRBJ2-7; D possibly corresponds to TRBD1 (5 bases). The ends were cut back, 4 bases at V and 1 base at J, with 9 bases in the middle. This CDR3 spans 13 amino acids. Germline V gives CDR1 SGHRS, CDR2 YFSETQ. In DNA, the CDR3 is TGCGCCAGCAGCAGGGGCCAGTCCTACGAGCAGTACTTC. It yields the protein CASSRGQSYEQYF.

The chain has TRBV7-3 and TRBJ1-1; possible D gene TRBD1, 5 bases. The CDR3 is 15 amino acids. Germline values: CDR1 SGHTA, CDR2 FQGTGA. The V gene lost 2 bases and the J gene lost 1 base, with 11 bases spanning the gap. CDR3 nucleotide sequence: TGTGCCAGCAGCTTAGGAGGGGCTCAGAACACTGAAGCTTTCTTT. Protein: CASSLGGAQNTEAFF.

The chain recombines TRBV28 with TRBJ1-1; D ambiguous. Germline assignment: CDR1 MDHEN and CDR2 SYDVKM. V lost 2 bases and J lost 3, with 10 bases in between. The CDR3 is made up of 14 amino acids. The CDR3 spells CASSLPGPYTEAFF. In DNA, the CDR3 is TGTGCCAGCAGTTTACCCGGGCCCTACACTGAAGCTTTCTTT. Based on the CDR3 plus reference TRBV28 and TRBJ1-1, the full variable domain is DVKVTQSSRYLVKRTGEKVFLECVQDMDHENMFWYRQDPGLGLRLIYFSYDVKMKEKGDIPEGYSVSREKKERFSLILESASTNQTSMYLCASSLPGPYTEAFFGQGTRLTVV.

This chain uses TRBV6-5 with TRBJ1-1; D is ambiguous. Germline lookup yields CDR1 MNHEY and CDR2 SVGAGI. V was cut by 7 bases and J by 2 bases, with 17 bases left in between. This CDR3 is 15 amino acids long. CDR3 bases: TGTGCCAGCATCCAAACGCCCTCTCTCAACACTGAAGCTTTCTTT. It is translated as CASIQTPSLNTEAFF.

This rearrangement joins TRBV28 to TRBJ1-1; D might be TRBD1 (5 bases). This CDR3 contains 16 residues. Germline assignment: CDR1 MDHEN and CDR2 SYDVKM. Trimming shortened V by 1 base and J by 11 bases, and 23 bases separated the two germline ends. CDR3 coding DNA: TGTGCCAGCAGTTTATCATCCCGAGCGTCAGGGATTGGGGCTTTCTTT. Translation: CASSLSSRASGIGAFF.

The chain uses TRBV28 and TRBJ1-2; 7 nucleotides line up with TRBD1. With 5 bases clipped from V and 2 bases from J, the junction kept 11 bases outside the gene matches. CDR1 and CDR2 (germline): MDHEN, SYDVKM. The CDR3 has 16 residues. CDR3 coding DNA: TGTGCCAGCAGTCCCCGGGCCTTGGGACAGAACTATGGCTACACCTTC. It codes for CASSPRALGQNYGYTF.

The chain employs TRBV27 and TRBJ1-5, with D perhaps matching TRBD1 (6 bases). The germline CDR1 and CDR2 sequences are MNHEY and SMNVEV (reference sequence). V lost 2 bases and J 2 bases, leaving 10 bases between the germline ends. The CDR3 contains 15 residues. The CDR3 reads CASSLMAGGNQPQHF. The CDR3 DNA follows: TGTGCCAGCAGTTTAATGGCAGGGGGCAATCAGCCCCAGCATTTT.

The genes are TRBV7-2 and TRBJ2-2; D gene uncertain. Germline CDR1 is SGHTA and CDR2 is FQGNSA. V lost 7 bases to trimming and J lost 5 bases, with 14 bases between them. The CDR3 length is 14 residues. The CDR3 protein is CASTTMLWTGELFF. As DNA, the CDR3 is TGTGCCAGCACCACCATGTTGTGGACCGGGGAGCTGTTTTTT. The variable domain in full, completed from reference TRBV7-2 and TRBJ2-2, reads GAGVSQSPSNKVTEKGKDVELRCDPISGHTALYWYRQSLGQGLEFLIYFQGNSAPDKSGLPSDRFSAERTGGSVSTLTIQRTQQEDSAVYLCASTTMLWTGELFFGEGSRLTVL.